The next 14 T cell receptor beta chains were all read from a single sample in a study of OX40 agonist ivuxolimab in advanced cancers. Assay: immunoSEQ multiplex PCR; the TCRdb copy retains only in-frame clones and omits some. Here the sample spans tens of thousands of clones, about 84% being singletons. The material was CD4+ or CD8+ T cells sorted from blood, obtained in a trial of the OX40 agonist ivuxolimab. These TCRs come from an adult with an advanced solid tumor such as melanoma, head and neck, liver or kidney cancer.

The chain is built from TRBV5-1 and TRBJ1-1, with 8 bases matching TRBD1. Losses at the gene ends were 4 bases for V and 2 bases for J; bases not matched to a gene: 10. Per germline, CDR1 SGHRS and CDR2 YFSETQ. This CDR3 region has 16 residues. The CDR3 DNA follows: TGCGCCAGCAGCACTGATTTTCAGGGGGCCAACACTGAAGCTTTCTTT. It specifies CASSTDFQGANTEAFF.

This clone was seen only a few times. The CDR3 coding sequence is TGTGCCAGCAGTTTAGCGACAGGGGTTGAGCAGTTCTTC. Amino acids: CASSLATGVEQFF. This chain uses TRBV9 with TRBJ2-1; TRBD1 matches 8 bases. The CDR3 covers 13 residues. CDR1 SGDLS and CDR2 YYNGEE come from the germline V gene. V was clipped by 5 bases and J by 9 bases; unmatched bases: 7.

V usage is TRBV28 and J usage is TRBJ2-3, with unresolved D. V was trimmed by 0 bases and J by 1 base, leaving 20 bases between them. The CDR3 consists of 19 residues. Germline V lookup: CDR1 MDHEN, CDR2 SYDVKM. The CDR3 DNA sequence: TGTGCCAGCAGTTTATGCGCAGGTCGGCAGAGCTATTGCACAGATACGCAGTATTTT. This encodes CASSLCAGRQSYCTDTQYF.

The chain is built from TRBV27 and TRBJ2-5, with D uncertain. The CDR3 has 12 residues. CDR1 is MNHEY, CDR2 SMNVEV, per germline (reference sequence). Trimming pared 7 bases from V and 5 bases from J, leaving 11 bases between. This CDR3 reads CASKLPGETQYF. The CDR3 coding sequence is TGTGCCAGCAAACTCCCTGGGGAGACCCAGTACTTC.

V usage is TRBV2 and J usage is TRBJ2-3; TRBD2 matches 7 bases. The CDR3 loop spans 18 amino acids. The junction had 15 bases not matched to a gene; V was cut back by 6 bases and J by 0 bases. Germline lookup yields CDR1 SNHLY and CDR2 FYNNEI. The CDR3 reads CASRILAIGIKSTDTQYF. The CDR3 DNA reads TGTGCCAGCAGGATACTAGCGATCGGTATAAAAAGCACAGATACGCAGTATTTT.

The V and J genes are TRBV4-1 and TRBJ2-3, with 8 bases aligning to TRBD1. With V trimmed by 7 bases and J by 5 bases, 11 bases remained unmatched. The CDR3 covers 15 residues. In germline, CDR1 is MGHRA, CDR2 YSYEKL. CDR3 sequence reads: CASKVRTGMQDTQYF. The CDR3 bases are TGCGCCAGCAAGGTCCGGACAGGGATGCAAGATACGCAGTATTTT.

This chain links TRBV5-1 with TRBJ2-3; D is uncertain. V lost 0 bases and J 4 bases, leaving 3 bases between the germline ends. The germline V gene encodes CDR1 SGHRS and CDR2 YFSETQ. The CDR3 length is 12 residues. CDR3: CASSLDPDTQYF. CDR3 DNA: TGCGCCAGCAGCTTGGATCCAGATACGCAGTATTTT.

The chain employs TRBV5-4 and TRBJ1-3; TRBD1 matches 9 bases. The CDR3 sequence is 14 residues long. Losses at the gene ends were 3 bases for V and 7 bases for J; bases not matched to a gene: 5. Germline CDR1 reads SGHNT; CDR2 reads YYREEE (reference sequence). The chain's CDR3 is CASSWGQGSNTIYF. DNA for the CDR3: TGTGCCAGCAGCTGGGGACAGGGATCCAACACCATATATTTT.

The CDR3 here is CASRAGTGGLQPQHF. The CDR3 DNA sequence: TGTGCCAGCAGGGCCGGGACAGGGGGCCTTCAGCCCCAGCATTTT. V gene TRBV5-5 combines with J gene TRBJ1-5; 12 bases line up with TRBD1. The CDR3 runs 15 residues. Unmatched junction bases numbered 6, after V lost 5 bases and J lost 6 bases. Looked up from germline, CDR1 is SGHKS and CDR2 is YYEKEE (reference sequence). The whole variable domain, remainder taken from reference TRBV5-5 and TRBJ1-5, is DAGVTQSPTHLIKTRGQQVTLRCSPISGHKSVSWYQQVLGQGPQFIFQYYEKEERGRGNFPDRFSARQFPNYSSELNVNALLLGDSALYLCASRAGTGGLQPQHFGDGTRLSIL.

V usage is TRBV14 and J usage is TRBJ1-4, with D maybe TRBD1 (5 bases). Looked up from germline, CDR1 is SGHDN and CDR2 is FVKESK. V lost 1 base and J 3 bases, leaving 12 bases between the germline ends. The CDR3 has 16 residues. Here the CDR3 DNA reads TGTGCCAGCAGCCAAGCTTGGCAGGGATCTAATGAAAAACTGTTTTTT. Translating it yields CASSQAWQGSNEKLFF.

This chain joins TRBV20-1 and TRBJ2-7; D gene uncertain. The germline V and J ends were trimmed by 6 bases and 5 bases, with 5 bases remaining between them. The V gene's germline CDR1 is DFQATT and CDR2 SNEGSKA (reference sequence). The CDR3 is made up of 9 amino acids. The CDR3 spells CSATNEQYF. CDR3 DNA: TGCAGTGCCACTAACGAGCAGTACTTC.

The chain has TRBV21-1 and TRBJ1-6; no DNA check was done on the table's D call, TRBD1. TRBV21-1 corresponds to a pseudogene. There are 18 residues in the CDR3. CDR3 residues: CASSKDHRGPQYNSPLHF. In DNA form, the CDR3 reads TGTGCCAGCAGCAAAGATCACAGGGGCCCACAATATAATTCACCCCTCCACTTT.

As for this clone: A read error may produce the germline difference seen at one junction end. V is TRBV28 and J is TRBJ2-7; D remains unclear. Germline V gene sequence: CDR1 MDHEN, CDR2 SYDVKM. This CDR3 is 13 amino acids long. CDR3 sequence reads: CASSLSDPYEQYF. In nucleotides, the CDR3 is TGTGCCAGCAGCTTATCGGACCCTTACGAGCAGTACTTC.

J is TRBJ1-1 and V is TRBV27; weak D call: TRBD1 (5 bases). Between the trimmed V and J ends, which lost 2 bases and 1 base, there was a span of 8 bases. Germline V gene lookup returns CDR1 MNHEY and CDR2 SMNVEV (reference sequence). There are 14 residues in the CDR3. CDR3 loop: CASSLNRGNTEAFF. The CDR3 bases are TGTGCCAGCAGTTTAAATAGGGGGAACACTGAAGCTTTCTTT.